This entry concerns a single TCR beta chain. Its antigen is not identified. TCRdb keeps only in-frame clones here, not all; method: immunoSEQ multiplex PCR. This sample yields 1 million to 1.2 million clones, of which roughly 80% are seen a single time; approximately 0.9% belongs to the top ten. The sample originates from a study of shared clonotypes between healthy human individuals. Study-level information: A donor's plate count was three for CD4 naive and three for CD4 memory; CD8 naive had two and CD8 memory one.

The CDR3 spans 14 residues. The germline CDR1 and CDR2 sequences are SGHTA and FQGNSA. J lost 5 bases, V lost 0 bases, and 2 bases had no gene match. Subsets obtained from CD4+ cells comprised CD45RA+ naive and CD45RA-negative memory cells. Study-wide results and limits: Clonotype sharing levels among donors were expected to vary with sequencing depth. Among the subsets, naive ones generally showed larger estimated richness than memory ones.

The rearrangement joins TRBV7-2 to TRBJ2-7; 9 bases align to TRBD2. Sequencing was performed on memory CD4+ T cells from PBMCs. Subset noted: CD45RA-negative fraction. The sequence was collected from a man between 18 and 29 years old in good health. Some clones in this sample may be carry-over from other donors' samples. DNA of the CDR3: TGTGCCAGCAGCTTAGCCGCGGGGGGGGACGAGCAGTACTTC. It encodes CASSLAAGGDEQYF.